The rows below give T cell receptor beta chains drawn from one sample of a study of blood T cell repertoires in COVID-19. Sequencing was performed with immunoSEQ multiplex PCR; in TCRdb, only in-frame clones are kept and a portion is missing. The sample contains about 96,000 clones, around nine tenths of which appear only once. The specimen sequenced was peripheral blood. These receptors came from a human donor with COVID-19, enrolled during active disease. The donor label of this sample is uncertain. Both conserved end residues are part of each CDR3. The order of the fields is CDR3 protein, CDR3 DNA, clone size, J gene, V gene, D gene. D genes are given only for firm matches. Clone size is stated in some rows and not others, as once, few, many or a class when expanded.

CDR3aa: CASSFYPVRGRSTNEKLFF
CDR3nt: TGCGCCAGCAGCTTCTACCCGGTCAGGGGGCGATCGACTAATGAAAAACTGTTTTTT
abundance: .
j_gene: TRBJ1-4
v_gene: TRBV5-1
d_gene: TRBD1

CDR3aa: CASSPDRAVVGYTF
CDR3nt: TGTGCCAGCAGTCCGGACAGGGCTGTGGTTGGCTACACCTTC
abundance: .
j_gene: TRBJ1-2
v_gene: TRBV2
d_gene: TRBD1

CDR3aa: CATTGRDNYNEQFF
CDR3nt: TGTGCCACCACCGGAAGGGACAACTACAATGAGCAGTTCTTC
abundance: .
j_gene: TRBJ2-1
v_gene: TRBV24-1
d_gene: .

CDR3aa: CASSESWQTGELFF
CDR3nt: TGCGCCAGCAGTGAGTCGTGGCAGACCGGGGAGCTGTTTTTT
abundance: .
j_gene: TRBJ2-2
v_gene: TRBV10-2
d_gene: .

CDR3aa: CAAGGPSIDTEAFF
CDR3nt: TGTGCCGCGGGGGGCCCTTCCATTGACACTGAAGCTTTCTTT
abundance: .
j_gene: TRBJ1-1
v_gene: TRBV7-8
d_gene: .

CDR3aa: CASSLDRGRTEAFF
CDR3nt: TGCGCCAGCAGCCTGGACAGGGGGCGGACTGAAGCTTTCTTT
abundance: .
j_gene: TRBJ1-1
v_gene: TRBV5-1
d_gene: TRBD1

CDR3aa: CASSYSAGGRGVQETQYF
CDR3nt: TGTGCCAGCAGTTACTCGGCAGGTGGGCGGGGGGTTCAAGAGACCCAGTACTTC
abundance: .
j_gene: TRBJ2-5
v_gene: TRBV6-2/TRBV6-3
d_gene: TRBD2

CDR3aa: CASSKTVAATNEKLFF
CDR3nt: TGTGCCAGCAGCAAAACAGTTGCTGCAACTAATGAAAAACTGTTTTTT
abundance: .
j_gene: TRBJ1-4
v_gene: TRBV11-2
d_gene: .

CDR3aa: CASRELGLAGETQYF
CDR3nt: TGTGCCAGCAGAGAGTTGGGACTAGCGGGAGAGACCCAGTACTTC
abundance: .
j_gene: TRBJ2-5
v_gene: TRBV7-9
d_gene: TRBD2

CDR3aa: CASSERSGNNQPQHF
CDR3nt: TGTGCCAGCAGTGAAAGGTCAGGTAACAATCAGCCCCAGCATTTT
abundance: .
j_gene: TRBJ1-5
v_gene: TRBV2
d_gene: .

CDR3aa: CASSLGGSQETQYF
CDR3nt: TGTGCCAGCAGCTTAGGTGGCAGCCAAGAGACCCAGTACTTC
abundance: .
j_gene: TRBJ2-5
v_gene: TRBV7-2
d_gene: .

CDR3aa: CASSQGLQAPLHF
CDR3nt: TGTGCCAGCAGCCAAGGACTACAAGCACCCCTCCACTTT
abundance: .
j_gene: TRBJ1-6
v_gene: TRBV3-1/TRBV3-2
d_gene: .

CDR3aa: CASGQNNEQFF
CDR3nt: TGTGCCAGTGGACAGAACAATGAGCAGTTCTTC
abundance: few
j_gene: TRBJ2-1
v_gene: TRBV27
d_gene: .

CDR3aa: CASSYSLDSYYGYTF
CDR3nt: TGTGCCAGCAGTTACTCCTTGGACAGCTACTATGGCTACACCTTC
abundance: .
j_gene: TRBJ1-2
v_gene: TRBV6-5
d_gene: .

CDR3aa: CASSRPLQGMNTEAFF
CDR3nt: TGTGCCAGCAGTAGGCCCCTGCAGGGGATGAACACTGAAGCTTTCTTT
abundance: .
j_gene: TRBJ1-1
v_gene: TRBV6-2/TRBV6-3
d_gene: .

CDR3aa: CASSVSREDTIYF
CDR3nt: TGTGCCAGCAGTGTCTCCAGGGAAGACACCATATATTTT
abundance: .
j_gene: TRBJ1-3
v_gene: TRBV2
d_gene: .

CDR3aa: CAISEDRGYNEQFF
CDR3nt: TGTGCCATCAGTGAGGACAGGGGCTACAATGAGCAGTTCTTC
abundance: .
j_gene: TRBJ2-1
v_gene: TRBV10-3
d_gene: TRBD1

CDR3aa: CASSSSGGDLDEAFF
CDR3nt: TGCGCCAGCAGCTCCTCCGGGGGGGACTTGGATGAAGCTTTCTTT
abundance: few
j_gene: TRBJ1-1
v_gene: TRBV5-1
d_gene: .

CDR3aa: CASSHAGGADGYTDTQYF
CDR3nt: TGTGCCAGCTCTCACGCGGGAGGGGCGGATGGTTACACAGATACGCAGTATTTT
abundance: .
j_gene: TRBJ2-3
v_gene: TRBV18
d_gene: TRBD2

CDR3aa: CASIYGTSRRETQYF
CDR3nt: TGTGCCAGCATTTACGGGACTAGTAGAAGGGAGACCCAGTACTTC
abundance: .
j_gene: TRBJ2-5
v_gene: TRBV6-5
d_gene: TRBD2

CDR3aa: CASSYSFGTFNNEQFF
CDR3nt: TGTGCCAGCAGTTACTCTTTCGGGACTTTCAACAATGAGCAGTTCTTC
abundance: .
j_gene: TRBJ2-1
v_gene: TRBV6-5
d_gene: .

CDR3aa: CASSLGDSQETQYF
CDR3nt: TGTGCCAGCAGCTTAGGGGACAGTCAAGAGACCCAGTACTTC
abundance: .
j_gene: TRBJ2-5
v_gene: TRBV7-9
d_gene: TRBD1

CDR3aa: CASSPDRVGSPLHF
CDR3nt: TGTGCCAGCAGTCCCGACAGGGTGGGTTCACCCCTCCACTTT
abundance: .
j_gene: TRBJ1-6
v_gene: TRBV2
d_gene: TRBD1

CDR3aa: CASSFTGTGNEKLFF
CDR3nt: TGTGCCAGCAGCTTTACCGGGACAGGAAATGAAAAACTGTTTTTT
abundance: .
j_gene: TRBJ1-4
v_gene: TRBV7-9
d_gene: TRBD1

CDR3aa: CASRLGQVNTGELFF
CDR3nt: TGTGCCAGCCGCCTGGGACAGGTTAACACCGGGGAGCTGTTTTTT
abundance: .
j_gene: TRBJ2-2
v_gene: TRBV11-1
d_gene: TRBD1

CDR3aa: CASSFRGNYGYTF
CDR3nt: TGTGCCAGCAGTTTTCGGGGGAACTATGGCTACACCTTC
abundance: .
j_gene: TRBJ1-2
v_gene: TRBV12-3/TRBV12-4
d_gene: .

CDR3aa: CASSLSPLGTSGNQQTYEQYF
CDR3nt: TGTGCCAGCAGCTTATCCCCACTCGGGACTAGCGGGAACCAGCAGACCTACGAGCAGTACTTC
abundance: .
j_gene: TRBJ2-7
v_gene: TRBV7-3
d_gene: TRBD2

CDR3aa: CASSPGEWSVYGYTF
CDR3nt: TGTGCCAGCAGCCCCGGCGAATGGAGTGTCTATGGCTACACCTTC
abundance: .
j_gene: TRBJ1-2
v_gene: TRBV2
d_gene: .

CDR3aa: CASSVTGYGYTF
CDR3nt: TGTGCCAGCAGTGTAACGGGCTATGGCTACACCTTC
abundance: .
j_gene: TRBJ1-2
v_gene: TRBV2
d_gene: .

CDR3aa: CAWSVTAEFIYGYTF
CDR3nt: TGTGCCTGGAGTGTAACCGCAGAATTCATCTATGGCTACACCTTC
abundance: .
j_gene: TRBJ1-2
v_gene: TRBV30
d_gene: .

CDR3aa: CASSLGLAGGPDEQYF
CDR3nt: TGTGCCAGCAGCTTAGGCTTAGCGGGAGGGCCAGACGAGCAGTACTTC
abundance: .
j_gene: TRBJ2-7
v_gene: TRBV13
d_gene: TRBD2

CDR3aa: CASGWTVGRDRYEQYF
CDR3nt: TGTGCCAGCGGCTGGACGGTTGGGCGGGATCGCTACGAGCAGTACTTC
abundance: .
j_gene: TRBJ2-7
v_gene: TRBV2
d_gene: .

CDR3aa: CATGEYSQSYEQYF
CDR3nt: TGTGCCACCGGGGAGTACAGTCAATCCTACGAGCAGTACTTC
abundance: .
j_gene: TRBJ2-7
v_gene: TRBV15
d_gene: .

CDR3aa: CASSQASQGTEAFF
CDR3nt: TGTGCCAGCAGCCAAGCTAGTCAGGGCACTGAAGCTTTCTTT
abundance: .
j_gene: TRBJ1-1
v_gene: TRBV3-1/TRBV3-2
d_gene: .

CDR3aa: CASSPDGRGGEKLFF
CDR3nt: TGTGCCAGCAGCCCAGACGGCAGGGGCGGGGAAAAACTGTTTTTT
abundance: .
j_gene: TRBJ1-4
v_gene: TRBV9
d_gene: .

CDR3aa: CAWSVGHTGSNQPQHF
CDR3nt: TGTGCCTGGAGTGTAGGCCATACAGGGAGCAATCAGCCCCAGCATTTT
abundance: .
j_gene: TRBJ1-5
v_gene: TRBV30
d_gene: .

CDR3aa: CATMSDGDRQFF
CDR3nt: TGTGCCACCATGTCGGACGGGGATCGGCAGTTCTTC
abundance: .
j_gene: TRBJ2-1
v_gene: TRBV24-1
d_gene: .

CDR3aa: CASVGDSYEQYF
CDR3nt: TGTGCCAGCGTCGGGGACTCCTACGAGCAGTACTTC
abundance: .
j_gene: TRBJ2-7
v_gene: TRBV6-6
d_gene: .

CDR3aa: CASSPREGSGANVLTF
CDR3nt: TGTGCCAGTAGCCCCCGGGAGGGCTCTGGGGCCAACGTCCTGACTTTC
abundance: .
j_gene: TRBJ2-6
v_gene: TRBV19
d_gene: TRBD2

CDR3aa: CASSRTGGAYNSPLHF
CDR3nt: TGTGCCAGCAGCCGGACAGGGGGCGCCTATAATTCACCCCTCCACTTT
abundance: .
j_gene: TRBJ1-6
v_gene: TRBV7-2
d_gene: TRBD1

CDR3aa: CASSEDRAYNSPLHF
CDR3nt: TGTGCCAGCAGTGAAGACAGGGCCTATAATTCACCCCTCCACTTT
abundance: .
j_gene: TRBJ1-6
v_gene: TRBV6-1
d_gene: .

CDR3aa: CATSRDRQGYEKLFF
CDR3nt: TGTGCCACCAGCAGAGATCGACAGGGTTATGAAAAACTGTTTTTT
abundance: .
j_gene: TRBJ1-4
v_gene: TRBV15
d_gene: TRBD1

CDR3aa: CASSLVAAGGPWEETQYF
CDR3nt: TGTGCCAGCAGCTTAGTTGCTGCGGGGGGCCCTTGGGAAGAGACCCAGTACTTC
abundance: .
j_gene: TRBJ2-5
v_gene: TRBV7-2
d_gene: TRBD2

CDR3aa: CASSVVASGANEQFF
CDR3nt: TGTGCCAGCAGCGTAGTGGCTAGCGGGGCCAATGAGCAGTTCTTC
abundance: .
j_gene: TRBJ2-1
v_gene: TRBV9
d_gene: TRBD2

CDR3aa: CASSQGQGPSNQPQHF
CDR3nt: TGCGCCAGCAGCCAAGGTCAGGGGCCTAGCAATCAGCCCCAGCATTTT
abundance: .
j_gene: TRBJ1-5
v_gene: TRBV4-1
d_gene: .

CDR3aa: CASSIRGWDSINLRYEQYF
CDR3nt: TGCGCCAGCAGCATCAGGGGGTGGGACAGTATCAACTTGCGCTACGAGCAGTACTTC
abundance: .
j_gene: TRBJ2-7
v_gene: TRBV4-1
d_gene: TRBD1

CDR3aa: CAWSGGEAYGYTF
CDR3nt: TGTGCCTGGAGTGGGGGGGAGGCCTATGGCTACACCTTC
abundance: .
j_gene: TRBJ1-2
v_gene: TRBV30
d_gene: .

CDR3aa: CASQTGDAEKLFF
CDR3nt: TGCGCCAGCCAGACCGGAGATGCCGAAAAACTGTTTTTT
abundance: .
j_gene: TRBJ1-4
v_gene: TRBV5-1
d_gene: .

CDR3aa: CASSLRQGTEYEQYF
CDR3nt: TGTGCCAGCAGCTTGCGACAGGGGACGGAATACGAGCAGTACTTC
abundance: .
j_gene: TRBJ2-7
v_gene: TRBV7-9
d_gene: TRBD1

CDR3aa: CASSIAGWQGGSSYEQYF
CDR3nt: TGTGCCAGTAGTATAGCGGGGTGGCAGGGGGGTAGCTCCTACGAGCAGTACTTC
abundance: .
j_gene: TRBJ2-7
v_gene: TRBV19
d_gene: .

CDR3aa: CSVEAGWTVLRTEAFF
CDR3nt: TGCAGCGTTGAAGCCGGGTGGACAGTCCTCCGCACTGAAGCTTTCTTT
abundance: once
j_gene: TRBJ1-1
v_gene: TRBV29-1
d_gene: .

CDR3aa: CASSLVEYTDTQYF
CDR3nt: TGTGCCAGCAGCTTAGTAGAATACACAGATACGCAGTATTTT
abundance: .
j_gene: TRBJ2-3
v_gene: TRBV7-3
d_gene: .

CDR3aa: CASSPQERHGYTF
CDR3nt: TGTGCCAGCAGCCCACAGGAGCGCCATGGCTACACCTTC
abundance: once
j_gene: TRBJ1-2
v_gene: TRBV11-1
d_gene: .

CDR3aa: CASSVGQGSYGYTF
CDR3nt: TGCGCCAGCAGCGTTGGACAGGGGAGCTATGGCTACACCTTC
abundance: .
j_gene: TRBJ1-2
v_gene: TRBV5-1
d_gene: TRBD1

CDR3aa: CASSEYGSKGSEQYF
CDR3nt: TGTGCCAGCAGTGAATATGGGTCGAAGGGGTCCGAGCAGTACTTC
abundance: .
j_gene: TRBJ2-7
v_gene: TRBV25-1
d_gene: .

CDR3aa: CASSQQGASLTNQPQHF
CDR3nt: TGTGCCAGCAGCCAACAGGGGGCGAGTCTAACTAATCAGCCCCAGCATTTT
abundance: .
j_gene: TRBJ1-5
v_gene: TRBV4-2
d_gene: TRBD1

CDR3aa: CAISLRTSGGEDTQYF
CDR3nt: TGTGCCATCAGTCTGAGGACTAGCGGGGGGGAGGATACGCAGTATTTT
abundance: .
j_gene: TRBJ2-3
v_gene: TRBV10-3
d_gene: TRBD2

CDR3aa: CASSLGFGTEAFF
CDR3nt: TGCGCCAGCAGCTTGGGTTTCGGGACTGAAGCTTTCTTT
abundance: .
j_gene: TRBJ1-1
v_gene: TRBV5-1
d_gene: .

CDR3aa: CASPGRDYTQYF
CDR3nt: TGTGCCAGCCCCGGCAGGGACTATACGCAGTATTTT
abundance: once
j_gene: TRBJ2-3
v_gene: TRBV6-5
d_gene: .